This T cell receptor (beta chain) originates from a study of PD-1 blockade in classical Hodgkin lymphoma. General study points: Newly diagnosed and completely responding patients shared comparable baseline diversity.

CDR3 length equals 14 residues. V was pared by 3 bases and J by 6 bases, with 14 bases between. In germline, CDR1 is SGHDT, CDR2 YYEEEE. Remarks on this clone: Antigen unknown.

TCRdb's copy holds only in-frame clones and misses some; the assay was immunoSEQ multiplex PCR. The data hold roughly 9,000 clones, with about 80% observed a single time. Each patient relapsed following autologous stem cell transplantation, and prior brentuximab vedotin exposure differed. Thawed PBMCs underwent magnetic negative selection to yield purified CD4+ T cells. The input for sequencing was CD4+ T cells from blood, taken at baseline. This sequence was found in a human donor with classical Hodgkin lymphoma. The gene calls are TRBV5-6 and TRBJ2-3, with a possible D match to TRBD2 (6 bases). The CDR3 protein is CASSWTKSADTQYF. CDR3 nucleotide sequence: TGTGCCAGCAGCTGGACTAAAAGTGCCGATACGCAGTATTTT.